The rows below give T cell receptor beta chains drawn from one sample of a study of cytomegalovirus exposure and HLA in healthy donors. Profiled with immunoSEQ multiplex PCR; TCRdb holds only in-frame clones, not every one. The data hold around 300,000 clones, with around 90% observed a single time. The specimen was PBMCs. These receptors were obtained from a woman between 18 and 29 years old in good health and CMV-seronegative. CDR3s include the opening cysteine and the closing phenylalanine or tryptophan. A D gene is named only where the DNA matches it firmly.

j_call,d_call,v_call,cdr3_nt,cdr3_aa
TRBJ1-1,TRBD1,TRBV18,TGTGCCAGCTCACCCGTCTCGACAGGGTTGACTGAAGCTTTCTTT,CASSPVSTGLTEAFF
TRBJ1-3,NA,TRBV5-1,TGCGCCAGCAGCTTGACAGGGAGTGGAAACACCATATATTTT,CASSLTGSGNTIYF
TRBJ2-5,TRBD2,TRBV4-1,TGCGCCAGCAGCCAGGGACTAGCGGGGGGGCCCGTGAAGACCCAGTACTTC,CASSQGLAGGPVKTQYF
TRBJ2-1,TRBD1,TRBV6-1,TGTGCCAGCAGTGAACCCGACAGGGAAATCCACAATGAGCAGTTCTTC,CASSEPDREIHNEQFF
TRBJ2-3,TRBD2,TRBV2,TGTGCCAGCAGTGAAGTCGGCGGGAGTAGCACAGATACGCAGTATTTT,CASSEVGGSSTDTQYF
TRBJ2-5,NA,TRBV23-1,TGCGCCAGCAGTCAAACCCCCCCGCGGGGAGAAGAGACCCAGTACTTC,CASSQTPPRGEETQYF
TRBJ2-1,TRBD2,TRBV19,TGTGCCAGTAGTATAGCCGGGGCTAGCGGGGGTTTTGTGTGGAGTGAGCAGTTCTTC,CASSIAGASGGFVWSEQFF
TRBJ2-1,NA,TRBV7-6,TGTGCCAGCAGCTTAGAAGGGGGGGTATACAATGAGCAGTTCTTC,CASSLEGGVYNEQFF
TRBJ1-2,NA,TRBV6-1,TGTGCCAGCAGATTTCAGGGAGGCGACGGCTACACCTTC,CASRFQGGDGYTF
TRBJ2-7,NA,TRBV5-1,TGCGCCAGCAGCTTGGGCAGTCTTTACGAGCAGTACTTC,CASSLGSLYEQYF
TRBJ1-4,TRBD1,TRBV14,TGTGCCAGCAGCTATCGGACAGGGGGAATGGAAAAACTGTTTTTT,CASSYRTGGMEKLFF
TRBJ2-1,TRBD2,TRBV19,TGTGCCAGTAGTCGACTAGCGGGGAACAATGAGCAGTTCTTC,CASSRLAGNNEQFF
TRBJ1-1,TRBD1,TRBV6-6,TGTGCCAGCAGTTACCCCGGGACAGGGGTCGCTGAAGCTTTCTTT,CASSYPGTGVAEAFF
TRBJ2-1,NA,TRBV2,TGTGCCAGCAGTGAAGTCCCAAGCGCGAACTACAATGAGCAGTTCTTC,CASSEVPSANYNEQFF
TRBJ2-7,TRBD2,TRBV6-5,TGTGCCAGCAGTTACCTCGGGGGGTACGAGCAGTACTTC,CASSYLGGYEQYF
TRBJ2-3,TRBD1,TRBV5-4,TGTGCCAGCAGCTTGGCGGACAGGTCCACAGATACGCAGTATTTT,CASSLADRSTDTQYF
TRBJ2-2,NA,TRBV19,TGTGCCAGTAGCGCGGGCTCGGGGGAGCTGTTTTTT,CASSAGSGELFF
TRBJ2-7,TRBD1,TRBV5-1,TGCGCCAGCAGCTTGTGGGGACAGGGAGACGGGCAGTACTTC,CASSLWGQGDGQYF